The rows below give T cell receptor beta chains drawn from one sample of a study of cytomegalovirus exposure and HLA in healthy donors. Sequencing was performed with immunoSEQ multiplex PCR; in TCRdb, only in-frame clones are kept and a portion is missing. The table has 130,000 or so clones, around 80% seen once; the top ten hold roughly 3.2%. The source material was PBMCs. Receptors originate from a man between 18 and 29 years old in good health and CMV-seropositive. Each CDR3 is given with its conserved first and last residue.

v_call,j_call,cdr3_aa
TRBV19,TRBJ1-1,CASSIPGGNTEAFF
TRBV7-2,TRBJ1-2,CASSGQGGLNYGYTF
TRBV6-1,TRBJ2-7,CASSAGSSYEQYF
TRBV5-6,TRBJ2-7,CASSFGQGHYEQYF
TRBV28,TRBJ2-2,CASSLIAGNGELFF
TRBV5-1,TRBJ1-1,CASRPAGQGVVGTEAFF
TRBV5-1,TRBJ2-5,CASSPRGQETQYF
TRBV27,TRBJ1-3,CASSLKGAGNTIYF
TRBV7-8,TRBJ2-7,CASSLDRGPYEQYF
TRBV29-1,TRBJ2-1,CSVGQGRYNEQFF
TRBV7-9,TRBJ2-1,CASSFGTGVPNEQFF
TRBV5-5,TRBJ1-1,CASSSIGQGTEAFF
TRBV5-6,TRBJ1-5,CASSYGTANQPQHF
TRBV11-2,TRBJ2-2,CASSLVATGELFF
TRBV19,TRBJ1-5,CASSRTGGAQHF
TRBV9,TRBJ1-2,CASSVGAENYGYTF
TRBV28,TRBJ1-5,CASSLGGARGDGNQPQHF
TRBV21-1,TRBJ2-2,CASEEAGELFF
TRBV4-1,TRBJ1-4,CASSQLRAGLATNEKLFF
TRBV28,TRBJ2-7,CASSPETDLSYEQYF
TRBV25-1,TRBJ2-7,CASRAGYEQYF
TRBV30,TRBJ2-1,CARSRDTSYNEQFF